The clone carrying this TCR beta chain was detected once. Its matching antigen is unknown. Unexposed donor CD4+ T cells date from about 2011-2018, before the COVID-19 pandemic. After about 10 days of culture, CD4+ T cells were isolated. The sample belongs to a study of CD4 T cells in relation to SARS-CoV-2 and coronaviruses. Sequenced by immunoSEQ multiplex PCR; TCRdb stores in-frame clones only, minus some. This repertoire shows about 20,000 clones, approximately 80% found once; its top ten account for roughly a sixth. Trimming cost V 1 base and J 4 bases, with 7 bases left between them. This CDR3 has 13 residues. CDR1 and CDR2 (germline): LGHDT, YNNKEL (reference sequence).

This receptor was identified in a human donor in good health. V usage is TRBV3-1 (or the pseudogene TRBV3-2) and J usage is TRBJ1-2; maybe TRBD1 (5 bases). Sequenced sample: CD4+ T cells from PBMCs, cultured in vitro. In nucleotides, the CDR3 is TGTGCCAGCAGCCAAGGACAGTTCTATGGCTACACCTTC. Encoded protein: CASSQGQFYGYTF.